One sample yielded the 15 T cell receptor beta chains listed below, sequenced in a study of CXCR3-negative and CXCR3-positive naive CD8 T cells. cDNA libraries for TRB were generated by 5' RACE incorporating UMI labels. After re-calling the 5' RACE reads, TCRdb lists one entry per CDR3 protein, DNA absent. The table for this sample gives over 100,000 distinct CDR3 sequences. The sample was naive CXCR3- CD8+ T cells from blood. Indicated subset: CD45RO-CCR7+CD27+CD95- naive CD8+ T cells lacking CXCR3 (TNR3-). All receptors derive from a human donor in good health. Some clones in this sample may be carry-over from other donors' samples.

The genes are TRBV7-9 and TRBJ2-2; as DNA is missing, the TRBD1 call by TCRdb cannot be tested. This CDR3 is built from 14 residues. Germline V lookup: CDR1 SEHNR, CDR2 FQNEAQ (reference sequence). This CDR3 reads CASSRTGGTGELFF.

The gene calls are TRBV11-1 and TRBJ2-2. This CDR3 comprises 17 residues. Germline lookup yields CDR1 SGHAT and CDR2 FQDESV (reference sequence). The chain's CDR3 is CASSSIVVIANTGELFF. Supplemented by reference TRBV11-1 and TRBJ2-2, the full variable domain reads EAEVAQSPRYKITEKSQAVAFWCDPISGHATLYWYRQILGQGPELLVQFQDESVVDDSQLPKDRFSAERLKGVDSTLKIQPAELGDSAMYLCASSSIVVIANTGELFFGEGSRLTVL.

This chain uses TRBV4-3 with TRBJ1-1; TCRdb selects TRBD1, and the lack of DNA leaves this call unchecked. The CDR3 is 15 amino acids. Per the germline V gene, CDR1 is LGHNA and CDR2 is YSLEER. CDR3 in amino acids: CASSQEGGLGTEAFF.

The genes are TRBV29-1 and TRBJ2-7. CDR1 and CDR2 (germline): SQVTM, ANQGSEA. The CDR3 loop spans 15 amino acids. The CDR3 sequence: CSVIQRTYQTYEQYF.

The V and J genes are TRBV5-4 and TRBJ2-3. In germline, CDR1 is SGHNT, CDR2 YYREEE (reference sequence). CDR3 size: 12 residues. CDR3: CASSLELDTQYF.

J is TRBJ2-7 and V is TRBV30; TCRdb selects TRBD1, and the lack of DNA leaves this call unchecked. Germline V gives CDR1 GTSNPN, CDR2 SVGIG (reference sequence). CDR3 length: 14 amino acids. CDR3 residues: CAWSMEPGSYEQYF.

The chain is built from TRBV7-9 and TRBJ2-1; with no DNA, the TCRdb D assignment of TRBD2 cannot be verified. This CDR3 region has 17 residues. CDR1 and CDR2 from the germline V gene are SEHNR and FQNEAQ (reference sequence). The chain's CDR3 is CASSSSSSGRADGEQFF.

This chain links TRBV28 with TRBJ2-7; TCRdb indicates TRBD1, and absent DNA this call remains unverified. The CDR3 loop spans 14 amino acids. Germline CDR1 reads MDHEN; CDR2 reads SYDVKM. This chain's CDR3 is CASSPRDRDHEQYF.

The chain uses TRBV28 and TRBJ2-5. Germline V gene lookup returns CDR1 MDHEN and CDR2 SYDVKM. The CDR3 extends over 15 amino acids. CDR3: CASSLYGGNQETQYF.

The rearrangement uses TRBV28 and TRBJ1-3. In germline, CDR1 is MDHEN, CDR2 SYDVKM. This CDR3 has 14 amino acids. CDR3 sequence reads: CASSLTSSGNTIYF.

The chain links TRBV15 to TRBJ2-1. The CDR3 has 14 residues. Germline lookup yields CDR1 LNHNV and CDR2 YYDKDF (reference sequence). Here the CDR3 reads CATSREVGYNEQFF.

This chain connects TRBV19 to TRBJ1-1. Germline values: CDR1 LNHDA, CDR2 SQIVND (reference sequence). CDR3 length: 13 amino acids. The CDR3: CASSISLNTEAFF. Using reference TRBV19 and TRBJ1-1 for the parts outside the CDR3, the full variable domain is DGGITQSPKYLFRKEGQNVTLSCEQNLNHDAMYWYRQDPGQGLRLIYYSQIVNDFQKGDIAEGYSVSREKKESFPLTVTSAQKNPTAFYLCASSISLNTEAFFGQGTRLTVV.

The CDR3 loop is CASSPGPGLYTDTQYF. The chain uses TRBV18 and TRBJ2-3; TCRdb's D gene call, TRBD2, goes unchecked for lack of DNA. CDR1 and CDR2 (germline): KGHSH, LQKENI. The CDR3 extends over 16 amino acids.

The chain uses TRBV19 and TRBJ1-1; TCRdb picks TRBD1, but there is no DNA to check that call. CDR3 length equals 15 residues. Germline CDR1 reads LNHDA; CDR2 reads SQIVND (reference sequence). The CDR3 spells CASSPQPPGGREAFF. Filled out from reference TRBV19 and TRBJ1-1, the complete variable domain reads DGGITQSPKYLFRKEGQNVTLSCEQNLNHDAMYWYRQDPGQGLRLIYYSQIVNDFQKGDIAEGYSVSREKKESFPLTVTSAQKNPTAFYLCASSPQPPGGREAFFGQGTRLTVV.

This sequence joins TRBV29-1 and TRBJ2-3; absent DNA, TCRdb's TRBD1 call cannot be checked. CDR1 and CDR2 (germline): SQVTM, ANQGSEA. CDR3 length: 17 amino acids. The CDR3 protein is CSGAGVNRVAGMNTQYF.